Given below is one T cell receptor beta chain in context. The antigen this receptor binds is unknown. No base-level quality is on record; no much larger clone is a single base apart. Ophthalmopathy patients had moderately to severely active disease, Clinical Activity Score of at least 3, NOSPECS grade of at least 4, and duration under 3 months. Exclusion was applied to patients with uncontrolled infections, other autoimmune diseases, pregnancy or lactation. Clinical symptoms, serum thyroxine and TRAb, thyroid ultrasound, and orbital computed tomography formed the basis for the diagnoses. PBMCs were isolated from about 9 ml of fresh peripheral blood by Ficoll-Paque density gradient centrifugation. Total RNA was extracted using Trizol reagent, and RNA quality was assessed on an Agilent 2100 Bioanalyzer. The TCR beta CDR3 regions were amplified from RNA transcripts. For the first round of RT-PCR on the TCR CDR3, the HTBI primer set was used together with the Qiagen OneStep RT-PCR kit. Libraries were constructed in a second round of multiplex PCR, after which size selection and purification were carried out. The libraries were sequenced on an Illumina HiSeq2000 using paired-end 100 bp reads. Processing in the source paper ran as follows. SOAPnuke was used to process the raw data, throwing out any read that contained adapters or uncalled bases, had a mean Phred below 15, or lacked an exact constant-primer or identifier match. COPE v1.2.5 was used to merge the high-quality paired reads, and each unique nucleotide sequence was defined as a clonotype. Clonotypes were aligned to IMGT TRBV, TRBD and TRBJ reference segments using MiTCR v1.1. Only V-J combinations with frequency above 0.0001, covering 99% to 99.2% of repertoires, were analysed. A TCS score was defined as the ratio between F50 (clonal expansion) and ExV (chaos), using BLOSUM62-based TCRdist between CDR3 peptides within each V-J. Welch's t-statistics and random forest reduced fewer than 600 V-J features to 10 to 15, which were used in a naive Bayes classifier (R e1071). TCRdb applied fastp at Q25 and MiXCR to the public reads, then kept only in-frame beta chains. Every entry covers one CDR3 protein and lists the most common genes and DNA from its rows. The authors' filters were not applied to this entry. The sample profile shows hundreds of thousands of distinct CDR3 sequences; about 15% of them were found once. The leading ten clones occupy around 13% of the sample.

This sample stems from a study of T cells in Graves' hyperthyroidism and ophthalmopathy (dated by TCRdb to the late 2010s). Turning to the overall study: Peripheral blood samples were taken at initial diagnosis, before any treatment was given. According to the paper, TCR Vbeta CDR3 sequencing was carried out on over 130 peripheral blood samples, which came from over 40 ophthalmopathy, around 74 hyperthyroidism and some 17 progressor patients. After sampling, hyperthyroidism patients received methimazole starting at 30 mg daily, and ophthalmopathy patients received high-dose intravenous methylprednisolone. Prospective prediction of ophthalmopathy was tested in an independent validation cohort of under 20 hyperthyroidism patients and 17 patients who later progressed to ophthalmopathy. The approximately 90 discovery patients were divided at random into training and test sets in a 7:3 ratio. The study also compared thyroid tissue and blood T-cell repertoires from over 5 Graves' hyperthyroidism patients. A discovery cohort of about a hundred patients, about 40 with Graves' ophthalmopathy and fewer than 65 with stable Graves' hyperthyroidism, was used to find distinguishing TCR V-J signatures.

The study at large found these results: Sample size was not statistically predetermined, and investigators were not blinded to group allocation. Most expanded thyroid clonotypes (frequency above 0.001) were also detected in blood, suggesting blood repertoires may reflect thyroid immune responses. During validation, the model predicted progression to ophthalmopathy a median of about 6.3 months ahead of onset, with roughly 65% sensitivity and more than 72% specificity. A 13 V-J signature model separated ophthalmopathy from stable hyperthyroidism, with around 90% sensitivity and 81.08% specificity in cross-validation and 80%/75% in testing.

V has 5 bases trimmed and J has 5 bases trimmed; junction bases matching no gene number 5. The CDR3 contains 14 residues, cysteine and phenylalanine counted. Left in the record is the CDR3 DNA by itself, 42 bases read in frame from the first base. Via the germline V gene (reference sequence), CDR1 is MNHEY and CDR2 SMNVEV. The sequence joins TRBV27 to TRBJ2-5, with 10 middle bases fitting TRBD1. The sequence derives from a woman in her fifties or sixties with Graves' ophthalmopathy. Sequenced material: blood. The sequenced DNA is TGTGCCAGCAGTCAGACAGGGGGCGAGGAGACCCAGTACTTC. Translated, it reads CASSQTGGEETQYF.